This TCR beta chain was captured in a study of shared clonotypes between healthy human individuals. Study-wide points: Between a handful of donors, naive CD4 clonotypes were shared at a level of approximately 5%. Relative to memory subsets, naive subsets generally showed larger estimated richness. In the sorted subsets, rarefaction showed sequencing was incomplete despite large depth.

The V gene lost 5 bases and the J gene lost 8 bases, with 13 bases spanning the gap. The CDR3 runs 13 residues. Germline assignment: CDR1 MDHEN and CDR2 SYDVKM. Comment on this clone: The antigen remains unidentified.

TCRdb keeps only in-frame clones here, not all; method: immunoSEQ multiplex PCR. The sample lists about 110,000 clones, 68% seen once, with about 25% in the top ten. The receptor's source is a woman aged 25 to 45 in good health. The rearrangement links TRBV28 to TRBJ2-1; no definite D call. The sequencing sample was made of memory CD8+ T cells sorted from blood. As to subset: CD45RO+ cells pooled with CCR7-negative TemRA cells. In DNA form, the CDR3 reads TGTGCCAGCAGTCTAGGACCTGACTATGAGCAGTTCTTC. This codes for CASSLGPDYEQFF.